Included here is one T cell receptor (beta chain) sequence, with context. Its antigen is currently unknown. The sample belongs to a study of post-analysis software for immune sequencing data. Study-wide background: As for disease course, relapsing-remitting, secondary progressive and progressive-relapsing multiple sclerosis were all included. Overall study findings and caveats: Multiple sclerosis was associated with a significant reduction in normalized Chao1 diversity relative to controls. Strong co-clustering by F measure was seen for same-batch samples. A few TRBV segments occurring more often in patients than controls included TRBV5-6, TRBV5-1 and TRBV20-1.

Unique molecular identifiers were present in the TCR beta cDNA libraries. TCRdb reprocessed the PCR reads via MiXCR and lists one record per CDR3 protein. This table has hundreds of thousands of distinct CDR3 sequences, about 44% appearing once. The CDR3 contains 15 residues. Germline V lookup: CDR1 SGHAT, CDR2 FQNNGV. V was pared by 0 bases and J by 4 bases, with 11 bases between. The sequencing sample was made of blood. This receptor was identified in a girl under 18 with multiple sclerosis. The rearrangement uses TRBV11-2 and TRBJ2-3; no clear D. CDR3 DNA sequence: TGTGCCAGCAGCTTAGATCGGGTAGCCCCAGATACGCAGTATTTT. Translated, it gives CASSLDRVAPDTQYF. The full variable domain, rest sourced from reference TRBV11-2 and TRBJ2-3, is EAGVAQSPRYKIIEKRQSVAFWCNPISGHATLYWYQQILGQGPKLLIQFQNNGVVDDSQLPKDRFSAERLKGVDSTLKIQPAKLEDSAVYLCASSLDRVAPDTQYFGPGTRLTVL.